A selection of T cell receptor beta chains follows, all from one sample in a study of cytomegalovirus exposure and HLA in healthy donors. Some clones are missing from TCRdb's copy, which holds only in-frame ones; the method was immunoSEQ multiplex PCR. Of about 130,000 clones in the sample, 95% to 96% were seen once. Sequencing was performed on PBMCs. Source of these receptors: a man in his late teens or twenties in good health and CMV-seronegative. The conserved cysteine and the conserved F or W are not part of the CDR3 here. A D gene is named only where the DNA matches it firmly.

>TRBV11-3|TRBJ2-5|TRBD2
ASSLELAGGHGETQY
>TRBV28|TRBJ2-7|-
ASLPSSGKSYEQY
>TRBV30|TRBJ1-1|-
AWDLGGAEAF
>TRBV7-2|TRBJ2-3|TRBD2
ASSSIAGLVY
>TRBV19|TRBJ2-3|TRBD2
ASSMGLAGSTDTQY
>TRBV6-5|TRBJ2-1|TRBD2
ASGSSGRRDNEQF
>TRBV7-9|TRBJ2-7|TRBD1
ASSNPGTGTEQY
>TRBV6-4|TRBJ2-1|TRBD2
ASSEGTSGRKKQF
>TRBV9|TRBJ2-1|TRBD2
ASSVGVGRASYNEQF
>TRBV7-2|TRBJ1-5|-
ASGTGGEQPQH
>TRBV14|TRBJ2-1|TRBD1
ASSSKGQGVWNEQF
>TRBV4-1|TRBJ1-5|-
ASSPTRRGSNQPQH
>TRBV30|TRBJ1-5|-
AWSPGTLRNQPQH
>TRBV28|TRBJ1-2|-
ASSRGGSNYGYT
>TRBV27|TRBJ2-3|TRBD2
ASRVLLAGDLTDTQY
>TRBV11-3|TRBJ2-2|-
ASSPRGNTGELF
>TRBV6-6|TRBJ2-7|TRBD2
ASSRAAGGPDEQY
>TRBV6-1|TRBJ2-2|-
ASGEGAFNTGELF
>TRBV19|TRBJ1-2|-
ASSVPQVRRRDGYT
>TRBV7-2|TRBJ2-2|-
ASSLDRVSGELF
>TRBV7-3|TRBJ2-3|TRBD2
ASSPPGLATDTQY
>TRBV7-2|TRBJ2-7|-
ASSPFTGIAYEQY
>TRBV7-2|TRBJ2-1|TRBD2
ASMIGGRPSYNEQF
>TRBV18|TRBJ2-2|TRBD2
ASSPNSGPNGELF
>TRBV18|TRBJ2-7|TRBD2
ASSPLGVLAGDYEQY
>TRBV13|TRBJ2-5|-
ASSLKGPGEWGIKETQY
>TRBV7-9|TRBJ1-2|TRBD1
ASSLEMTGPRYT
>TRBV27|TRBJ1-2|-
ASSLSPPTNSQEAYGYT
>TRBV4-2|TRBJ1-4|-
AALGGNEKLF
>TRBV5-1|TRBJ2-1|TRBD1
ASSLVTGSVMSSNEQF
>TRBV5-4|TRBJ2-5|TRBD2
ASSFGAGGGETQY
>TRBV15|TRBJ2-4|TRBD1
ATSRRAGQGKNIQY
>TRBV7-8|TRBJ2-3|-
ASSFGRGGKGTDTQY
>TRBV4-3|TRBJ2-1|TRBD2
ASSLGLAGGPEFEQF
>TRBV28|TRBJ1-2|-
ASSLNRVQRGDGYT
>TRBV7-9|TRBJ2-3|TRBD2
ASSSSGRPNTQY
>TRBV30|TRBJ2-2|TRBD1
AWNGGQGKNTGELF
>TRBV2|TRBJ1-5|TRBD1
ASSRQGYNQPQH
>TRBV5-1|TRBJ1-2|TRBD1
ASSFNPDRGDYGYT
>TRBV7-2|TRBJ1-1|-
ASSLAGYMNTEAF
>TRBV11-2|TRBJ2-7|TRBD1
ASSSPGTAIYEQY
>TRBV2|TRBJ2-1|TRBD2
ASSPRTSGLYNEQF
>TRBV5-1|TRBJ2-2|-
ASSLTTNTGELF
>TRBV6-5|TRBJ1-4|TRBD1
ASSYSRDSTSEKLF
>TRBV28|TRBJ2-5|TRBD2
ASSHTGGAETQY
>TRBV2|TRBJ2-3|-
ASSVELRTDTQY
>TRBV5-1|TRBJ2-1|TRBD1
ASSFRGFGTEILSYNEQF
>TRBV7-6|TRBJ2-7|TRBD2
ASSLSVRFGTSGNYEQY
>TRBV12-5|TRBJ1-1|-
ASGHGDAFTEAF
>TRBV9|TRBJ2-1|TRBD2
ASSVVTSGSRNEQF
>TRBV4-3|TRBJ2-2|TRBD2
ASSQDRGDTGELF
>TRBV29-1|TRBJ2-7|TRBD1
SVETVYQGEFYEQY
>TRBV11-2|TRBJ2-1|-
ASSFGVEQF